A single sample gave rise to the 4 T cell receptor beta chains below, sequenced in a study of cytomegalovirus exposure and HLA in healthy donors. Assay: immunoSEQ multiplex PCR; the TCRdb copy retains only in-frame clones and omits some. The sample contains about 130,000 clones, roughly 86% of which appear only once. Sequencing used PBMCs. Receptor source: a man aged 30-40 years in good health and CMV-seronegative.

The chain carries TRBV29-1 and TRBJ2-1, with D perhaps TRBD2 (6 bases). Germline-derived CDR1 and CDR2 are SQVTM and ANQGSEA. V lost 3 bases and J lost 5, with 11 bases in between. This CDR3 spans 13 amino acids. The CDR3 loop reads CSVDLGLNNEQFF. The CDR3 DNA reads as TGCAGCGTTGATTTGGGACTGAACAATGAGCAGTTCTTC.

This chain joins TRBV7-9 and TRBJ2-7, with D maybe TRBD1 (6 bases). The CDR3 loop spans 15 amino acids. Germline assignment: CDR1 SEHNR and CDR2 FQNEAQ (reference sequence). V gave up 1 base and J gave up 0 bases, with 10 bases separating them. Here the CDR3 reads CASSLGTVFSYEQYF. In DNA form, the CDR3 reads TGTGCCAGCAGCTTAGGGACAGTTTTCTCCTACGAGCAGTACTTC.

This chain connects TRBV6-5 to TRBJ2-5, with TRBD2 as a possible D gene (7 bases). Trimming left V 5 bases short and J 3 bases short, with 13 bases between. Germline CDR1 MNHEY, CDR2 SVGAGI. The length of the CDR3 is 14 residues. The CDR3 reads CASSQGGAEETQYF. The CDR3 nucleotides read TGTGCCAGCAGTCAAGGGGGGGCTGAAGAGACCCAGTACTTC.

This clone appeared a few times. This chain's CDR3 is CASSPTGGGGYTF. The CDR3 DNA reads as TGTGCCAGCAGCCCGACAGGGGGTGGCGGCTACACCTTC. This chain joins TRBV11-2 and TRBJ1-2; TRBD1 matches at 9 bases. Trimming took 5 bases from V and 8 from J; bases not matched to a gene: 6. Germline V lookup: CDR1 SGHAT, CDR2 FQNNGV. The CDR3 length is 13 residues.